The 30 T cell receptor beta chains in this list originate from one sample, sequenced in a study of blood T cell dynamics during melanoma immunotherapy. The protocol was immunoSEQ multiplex PCR, while the TCRdb copy is restricted to in-frame clones and leaves out a portion. Seen here are approximately 23,000 clones, nearly 90% observed once, and the top ten hold about 1.2%. Sample time point: pre-treatment baseline. The specimen was blood, collected from a patient treated with checkpoint blockade. Receptors were obtained from a human donor with melanoma.

The chain carries TRBV4-2 and TRBJ1-2, with 12 bases aligning to TRBD1. CDR1 and CDR2 from the germline V gene are LGHNA and YNFKEQ. The V segment lost 5 bases and the J segment 6 bases; nucleotides outside the gene matches: 13. This CDR3 is built from 17 residues. Here the CDR3 reads CASSEVGTGGSSDGYTF. CDR3 in DNA: TGTGCCAGCAGCGAAGTGGGGACAGGGGGCTCCTCCGATGGCTACACCTTC.

The V gene is TRBV5-1, the J gene TRBJ2-3; D is perhaps TRBD1 (6 bases). Germline values: CDR1 SGHRS, CDR2 YFSETQ. The V and J ends lost 3 bases and 4 bases respectively, with 18 bases between them. The CDR3 is 16 residues long. CDR3 region: CASSSRQGPTSDTQYF. The CDR3 bases are TGCGCCAGCAGCTCGCGGCAGGGGCCGACGTCAGATACGCAGTATTTT. Full variable domain (outside the CDR3, taken from reference TRBV5-1 and TRBJ2-3): KAGVTQTPRYLIKTRGQQVTLSCSPISGHRSVSWYQQTPGQGLQFLFEYFSETQRNKGNFPGRFSGRQFSNSRSEMNVSTLELGDSALYLCASSSRQGPTSDTQYFGPGTRLTVL.

This chain uses TRBV27 with TRBJ1-4, with 8 bases aligning to TRBD1. This CDR3 is built from 20 residues. Germline lookup yields CDR1 MNHEY and CDR2 SMNVEV (reference sequence). The V and J ends lost 1 base and 1 base, in that order; junction bases with no gene match: 14. The CDR3 sequence: CASSLYWTGLMRGTNEKLFF. In DNA, the CDR3 is TGTGCCAGCAGTTTATATTGGACAGGGCTGATGAGGGGAACTAATGAAAAACTGTTTTTT.

The chain recombines TRBV30 with TRBJ2-3, with D unclear. V lost 2 bases and J lost 3, with 9 bases in between. CDR1 and CDR2 (germline): GTSNPN, SVGIG (reference sequence). CDR3 size: 13 residues. CDR3 protein: CAWSFGNTDTQYF. The CDR3 region has the DNA TGTGCCTGGAGTTTCGGCAATACAGATACGCAGTATTTT.

The chain has TRBV6-5 and TRBJ1-1, with 7 nucleotides matching TRBD1. Trimming at V came to 9 bases and at J to 7 bases, leaving 8 bases not matched to a gene. The germline V gene has CDR1 MNHEY and CDR2 SVGAGI. The CDR3 totals 12 residues. CDR3 DNA sequence: TGTGCCAGTAGCCCTCGGACAGGTGAAGCTTTCTTT. This translates into CASSPRTGEAFF.

This chain joins TRBV7-8 and TRBJ2-1; 9 positions match TRBD2. J was trimmed by 5 bases and V by 5 bases; bases with no gene match: 10. Germline lookup yields CDR1 SGHVS and CDR2 FQNEAQ. CDR3 size: 16 residues. In DNA form, the CDR3 reads TGTGCCAGCAGCCTGCGGACTAGCGCCCTTAACAATGAGCAGTTCTTC. The encoded protein is CASSLRTSALNNEQFF.

The rearrangement uses TRBV11-3 and TRBJ2-3, with 7 bases that match TRBD2. V was pared by 8 bases and J by 2 bases, with 16 bases of the junction left unmatched. CDR1 and CDR2 (germline): SGHNT, YENEEA. The CDR3 contains 17 residues. CDR3 sequence (DNA): TGTGCCAGCGGACTAGTTGCTTTTGGGAGAATCACAGATACGCAGTATTTT. It encodes CASGLVAFGRITDTQYF.

The chain employs TRBV6-5 and TRBJ2-7; tentatively, D is TRBD1 or TRBD2 (5 bases each). The CDR3 totals 13 residues. The ends were cut back, 5 bases at V and 4 bases at J, with 12 bases in the middle. The germline CDR1 and CDR2 sequences are MNHEY and SVGAGI. The CDR3 is CASSTGTDYEQYF. The CDR3 nucleotides read TGTGCCAGCAGTACCGGGACGGATTACGAGCAGTACTTC.

The rearrangement joins TRBV9 to TRBJ2-3; 12 bases align to TRBD2. CDR3 length: 16 amino acids. V shed 0 bases, J shed 8 bases, and the junction held 7 bases outside the gene matches. CDR1 and CDR2 from the germline V gene are SGDLS and YYNGEE. CDR3: CASSVATSSGGATQYF. The CDR3 DNA is TGTGCCAGCAGCGTAGCTACGTCTAGCGGGGGGGCTACGCAGTATTTT.

This chain connects TRBV11-2 to TRBJ2-1; a possible D gene is TRBD2 (6 bases). V lost 5 bases and J lost 4, with 15 bases in between. This CDR3 is built from 15 residues. From germline, CDR1 is SGHAT and CDR2 FQNNGV. The CDR3 DNA follows: TGTGCCAGCAGCCGACTCACCGGGAGTTACAATGAGCAGTTCTTC. Encoded protein: CASSRLTGSYNEQFF.

This chain joins TRBV30 and TRBJ1-6; tentative D call: TRBD1 (5 bases). Germline V lookup: CDR1 GTSNPN, CDR2 SVGIG (reference sequence). The ends were cut back, 5 bases at V and 2 bases at J, with 7 bases in the middle. The CDR3 is 13 residues long. The CDR3 loop is CAWGTAYNSPLHF. CDR3 in DNA: TGTGCCTGGGGGACGGCCTATAATTCACCCCTCCACTTT.

The chain recombines TRBV12-5 with TRBJ1-1; D call uncertain. Germline V gene sequence: CDR1 LGHNT, CDR2 FRNRAP. The V gene lost 1 base and the J gene lost 4 bases, with 1 base spanning the gap. The length of the CDR3 is 11 residues. CDR3 region: CASGLGTEAFF. The CDR3 DNA reads as TGTGCTAGTGGTTTGGGCACTGAAGCTTTCTTT.

The chain recombines TRBV18 with TRBJ2-3; D unresolved. CDR1 is KGHSH, CDR2 LQKENI, per germline. V gave up 3 bases and J gave up 1 base, with 8 bases separating them. This CDR3 is built from 14 residues. The CDR3 region is CASSPWQGTDTQYF. The CDR3 DNA sequence: TGTGCCAGCTCACCTTGGCAGGGCACAGATACGCAGTATTTT. The whole variable domain, remainder taken from reference TRBV18 and TRBJ2-3, is NAGVMQNPRHLVRRRGQEARLRCSPMKGHSHVYWYRQLPEEGLKFMVYLQKENIIDESGMPKERFSAEFPKEGPSILRIQQVVRGDSAAYFCASSPWQGTDTQYFGPGTRLTVL.

The rearrangement links TRBV6-1 to TRBJ1-1, with D unclear. The germline V gene encodes CDR1 MNHNS and CDR2 SASEGT. Deletions cut 1 base from V and 2 bases from J, with 8 bases between. The CDR3 totals 14 residues. CDR3 residues: CASSEDLVNTEAFF. Written as DNA, the CDR3 is TGTGCCAGCAGTGAAGATTTGGTAAACACTGAAGCTTTCTTT.

The DNA for the CDR3 is TGTGCCAGTGGCTTTGAGGACAGATTTAATCAGCCCCAGCATTTT. It encodes CASGFEDRFNQPQHF. J is TRBJ1-5 and V is TRBV19; possibly TRBD1 for D (6 bases). The CDR3 is 15 amino acids. CDR1 is LNHDA and CDR2 is SQIVND in the germline V gene (reference sequence). V was trimmed by 8 bases and J by 4 bases, leaving 18 bases between them.

The V gene is TRBV10-3, the J gene TRBJ2-2, with D tentatively TRBD2 (5 bases). The CDR3 is 11 residues long. CDR1 and CDR2 (germline): ENHRY, SYGVKD. The ends were cut back, 7 bases at V and 8 bases at J, with 8 bases in the middle. CDR3 sequence (DNA): TGTGCCATCAAGGGAGAGGGGGAGCTGTTTTTT. Translating gives CAIKGEGELFF.

This chain connects TRBV4-1 to TRBJ1-4, with D perhaps matching TRBD1 (5 bases). Trimming removed 3 bases from V and 0 bases from J, with 8 bases in between. The CDR3 length is 15 residues. Germline-derived CDR1 and CDR2 are MGHRA and YSYEKL. The CDR3 here is CASSQGPTTNEKLFF. The CDR3 region has the DNA TGCGCCAGCAGCCAGGGGCCAACAACTAATGAAAAACTGTTTTTT.

This clone was seen a single time. The J gene is TRBJ1-5, the V gene TRBV7-6; weak D call: TRBD1 (6 bases). Per germline, CDR1 SGHVS and CDR2 FNYEAQ. Trimming left V 1 base short and J 2 bases short, with 12 bases between. The length of the CDR3 is 16 residues. The CDR3 DNA follows: TGTGCCAGCAGCTTAGTACAGGGCTGGGGCAATCAGCCCCAGCATTTT. This codes for CASSLVQGWGNQPQHF.

The chain recombines TRBV11-3 with TRBJ1-4; tentative D call: TRBD1 (5 bases). CDR1 is SGHNT and CDR2 is YENEEA in the germline V gene. V gave up 1 base and J gave up 7 bases, with 10 bases separating them. The CDR3 sequence is 14 residues long. The CDR3 spells CASSLGRDSEKLFF. The DNA for the CDR3 is TGTGCCAGCAGCTTAGGAAGAGACAGTGAAAAACTGTTTTTT.

This rearrangement joins TRBV5-4 to TRBJ2-3, with D unclear. CDR3 length equals 13 residues. V gave up 2 bases and J gave up 0 bases, with 4 bases separating them. Germline V gene sequence: CDR1 SGHNT, CDR2 YYREEE (reference sequence). CDR3 in DNA: TGTGCCAGCAGCTTCGGCAGCACAGATACGCAGTATTTT. Its translation: CASSFGSTDTQYF.

The chain couples TRBV2 to TRBJ2-5; weak D call: TRBD2 (5 bases). V lost 6 bases and J lost 1, with 9 bases in between. The CDR3 is 13 residues long. Germline-derived CDR1 and CDR2 are SNHLY and FYNNEI. CDR3 sequence (DNA): TGTGCCAGCAGGAGGGAGCCCCAAGAGACCCAGTACTTC. Its protein product is CASRREPQETQYF.

The chain joins TRBV7-9 to TRBJ2-3; 9 positions match TRBD2. V lost 3 bases and J lost 4; bases outside the gene matches: 5. This CDR3 contains 15 residues. Germline CDR1 SEHNR, CDR2 FQNEAQ (reference sequence). The CDR3 protein is CASSFSGSYADTQYF. The CDR3 DNA sequence: TGTGCCAGCAGCTTTAGCGGGAGTTACGCAGATACGCAGTATTTT.

V is TRBV9 and J is TRBJ2-6, with D unclear. Per the germline V gene, CDR1 is SGDLS and CDR2 is YYNGEE. This CDR3 contains 16 residues. Trimming removed 6 bases from V and 3 bases from J, with 16 bases in between. CDR3 protein: CASTLEPGNGANVLTF. CDR3 nucleotides: TGTGCCAGCACCCTGGAACCAGGAAATGGGGCCAACGTCCTGACTTTC.

V and J are TRBV5-4 and TRBJ2-7; TRBD2 might be the D (5 bases). The germline V and J ends were trimmed by 0 bases and 2 bases, with 9 bases remaining between them. CDR1 is SGHNT and CDR2 is YYREEE in the germline V gene (reference sequence). The CDR3 covers 14 residues. CDR3 coding DNA: TGTGCCAGCAGCTTGGGGAGGAGACCCTACGAGCAGTACTTC. This sequence encodes CASSLGRRPYEQYF.

This chain links TRBV6-5 with TRBJ1-1, with D hard to call. The V end was cut by 0 bases, the J end by 11 bases, with 16 bases between. The CDR3 runs to 14 residues. Germline V gives CDR1 MNHEY, CDR2 SVGAGI. The CDR3: CASSYSNFIGSAFF. The CDR3 DNA reads TGTGCCAGCAGTTACTCGAATTTTATCGGTTCTGCTTTCTTT.

CDR3 DNA sequence: TGTGCCAGTACCAAAGAGTACAGGCGGTATAGCAATCAGCCCCAGCATTTT. This gives the protein CASTKEYRRYSNQPQHF. V usage is TRBV19 and J usage is TRBJ1-5, with D tentatively TRBD1 (5 bases). Trimming took off 7 bases at V and 0 bases at J, with 19 bases between the two ends. CDR1 is LNHDA, CDR2 SQIVND, per germline (reference sequence). This CDR3 region has 17 residues.

The rearrangement joins TRBV2 to TRBJ2-1; D perhaps matches TRBD1 (6 bases). V lost 6 bases to trimming and J lost 1 base, with 10 bases between them. Germline assignment: CDR1 SNHLY and CDR2 FYNNEI. CDR3 length: 14 amino acids. CDR3 sequence: CASSLTGSYNEQFF. The CDR3 bases are TGTGCCAGCAGCCTTACAGGGTCCTACAATGAGCAGTTCTTC. The entire variable domain, with the rest obtained from reference TRBV2 and TRBJ2-1, is as follows: EPEVTQTPSHQVTQMGQEVILRCVPISNHLYFYWYRQILGQKVEFLVSFYNNEISEKSEIFDDQFSVERPDGSNFTLKIRSTKLEDSAMYFCASSLTGSYNEQFFGPGTRLTVL.

V and J are TRBV7-9 and TRBJ2-7, with D possibly being TRBD1 (6 bases). The CDR3 length is 12 residues. CDR1 is SEHNR and CDR2 is FQNEAQ in the germline V gene (reference sequence). V shed 5 bases and J shed 11 bases, with 16 bases lying between them. CDR3 amino acids: CASSQGGGREYF. As DNA, the CDR3 is TGTGCCAGCAGCCAGGGTGGGGGCCGCGAGTACTTC. The whole variable domain, remainder taken from reference TRBV7-9 and TRBJ2-7, is DTGVSQNPRHKITKRGQNVTFRCDPISEHNRLYWYRQTLGQGPEFLTYFQNEAQLEKSRLLSDRFSAERPKGSFSTLEIQRTEQGDSAMYLCASSQGGGREYFGPGTRLTVT.

The rearrangement joins TRBV11-3 to TRBJ2-1; maybe TRBD1 (6 bases). Trimming pared 5 bases from V and 1 base from J, leaving 9 bases between. This CDR3 comprises 14 residues. Germline CDR1 and CDR2: SGHNT and YENEEA. CDR3 sequence reads: CASSIRGSYNEQFF. As DNA, the CDR3 is TGTGCCAGCAGCATCAGGGGTTCCTACAATGAGCAGTTCTTC.

This clone was detected once. The J gene is TRBJ2-2, the V gene TRBV4-1, with TRBD1 matching over 7 bases. The CDR3 has 16 residues. Per germline, CDR1 MGHRA and CDR2 YSYEKL. J lost 0 bases, V lost 4 bases, and 5 bases had no gene match. This CDR3 reads CASSPLGQSNTGELFF. As DNA, the CDR3 is TGCGCCAGCAGCCCCCTGGGACAGTCGAACACCGGGGAGCTGTTTTTT.